This T cell receptor (beta chain) was documented in a study of blood T cell repertoires in COVID-19. For the study at large: From T cells, B-cell-depleted T cells, or PBMCs came the material, which was cDNA or gDNA.

CDR1 is MDHEN, CDR2 SYDVKM, per germline. The V and J ends lost 6 bases and 7 bases, in that order; junction bases with no gene match: 14. The CDR3 contains 16 residues. Sequencing was performed with immunoSEQ multiplex PCR; in TCRdb, only in-frame clones are kept and a portion is missing. The data show some 200,000 clones, with about 85% seen just once and roughly 2.8% held by the top ten. This sequence joins TRBV28 and TRBJ2-1; 8 bases match TRBD2. This TCR was sampled from a man in his fifties who had recovered from COVID-19. The sample comprised peripheral blood. CDR3 amino acids: CASSPPERENGNEQFF. Written as DNA, the CDR3 is TGTGCCAGCAGCCCCCCCGAGCGGGAGAACGGGAATGAGCAGTTCTTC.